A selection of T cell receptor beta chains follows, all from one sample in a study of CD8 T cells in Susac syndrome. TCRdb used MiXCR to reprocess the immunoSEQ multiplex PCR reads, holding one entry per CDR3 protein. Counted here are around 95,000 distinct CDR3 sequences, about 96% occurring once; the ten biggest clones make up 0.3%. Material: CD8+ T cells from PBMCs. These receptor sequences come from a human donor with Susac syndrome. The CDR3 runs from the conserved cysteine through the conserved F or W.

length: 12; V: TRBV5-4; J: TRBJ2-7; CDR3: CASSFSPTEQYF
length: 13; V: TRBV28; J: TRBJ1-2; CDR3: CASSPDLNYGYTF
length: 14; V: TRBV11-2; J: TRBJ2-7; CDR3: CASSLAVEGYEQYF
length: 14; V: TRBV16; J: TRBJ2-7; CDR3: CASSQTQKFHEQYF
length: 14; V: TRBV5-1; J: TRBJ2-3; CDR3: CASRWNGYTDTQYF
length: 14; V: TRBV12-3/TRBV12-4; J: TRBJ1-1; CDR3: CASTRDNTNTEAFF
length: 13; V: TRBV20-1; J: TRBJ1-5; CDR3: CSALGTGDQPQHF
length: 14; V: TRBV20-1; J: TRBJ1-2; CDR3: CSASRQGGNYGYTF
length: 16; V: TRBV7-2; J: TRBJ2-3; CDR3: CASSLEWTSAGDTQYF
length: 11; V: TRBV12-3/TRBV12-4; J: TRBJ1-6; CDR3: CASSSTVALHF
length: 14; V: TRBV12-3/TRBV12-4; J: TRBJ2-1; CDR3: CASSGTDSYNEQFF
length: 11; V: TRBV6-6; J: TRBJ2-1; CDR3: CASSYETSRFF
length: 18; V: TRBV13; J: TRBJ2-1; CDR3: CASSSGLAGLSSYNEQFF
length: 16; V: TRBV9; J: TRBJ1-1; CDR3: CASRPTDGGPYTEAFF
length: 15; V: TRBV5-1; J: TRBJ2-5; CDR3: CASSLSRSGAETQYF
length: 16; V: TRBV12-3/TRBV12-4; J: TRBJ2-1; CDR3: CASSLGGRGKNNEQFF
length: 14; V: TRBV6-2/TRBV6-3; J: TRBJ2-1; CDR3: CASSRLADLDEQFF
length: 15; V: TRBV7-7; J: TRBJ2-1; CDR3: CASSFASGDYNEQFF
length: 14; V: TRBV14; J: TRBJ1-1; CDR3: CASSQAGRYTEAFF
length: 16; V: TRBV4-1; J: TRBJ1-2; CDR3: CASSHPARGDRYGYTF
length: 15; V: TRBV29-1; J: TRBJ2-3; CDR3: CSVEDWSASTDTQYF
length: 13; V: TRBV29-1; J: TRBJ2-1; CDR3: CSVEDLSGHEQFF
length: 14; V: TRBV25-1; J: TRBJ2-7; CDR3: CASSELDRPYEQYF
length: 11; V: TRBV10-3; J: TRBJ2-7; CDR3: CATTSAIEQYF
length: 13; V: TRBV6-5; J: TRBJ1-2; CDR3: CASNPGGHYGYTF
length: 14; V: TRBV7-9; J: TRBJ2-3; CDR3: CASSGTSEADTQYF
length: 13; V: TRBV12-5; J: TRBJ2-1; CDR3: CASGPQGDNEQFF
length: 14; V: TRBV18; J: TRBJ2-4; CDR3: CASSPPPGGNIQYF
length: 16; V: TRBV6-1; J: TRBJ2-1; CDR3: CASSPLGSSGGAKQFF
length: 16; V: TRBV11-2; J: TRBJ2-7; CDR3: CASRTSGGDSSYEQYF
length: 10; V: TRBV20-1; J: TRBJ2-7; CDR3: CSALNYEQYF
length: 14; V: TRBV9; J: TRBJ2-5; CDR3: CASSPPWDHETQYF
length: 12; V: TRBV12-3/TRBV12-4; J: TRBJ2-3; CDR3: CATRGRTDTQYF
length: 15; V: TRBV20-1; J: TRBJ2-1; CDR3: CSAKGLAASYNEQFF
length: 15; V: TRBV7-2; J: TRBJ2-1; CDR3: CASSPYGRLYNEQFF
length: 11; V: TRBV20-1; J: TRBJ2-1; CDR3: CSAKLANEQFF
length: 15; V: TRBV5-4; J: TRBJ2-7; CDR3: CASRPAGGPPYEQYF
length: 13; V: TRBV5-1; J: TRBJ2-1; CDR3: CASSSRQGNEQFF
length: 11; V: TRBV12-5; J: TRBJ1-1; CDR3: CASGFEGEAFF
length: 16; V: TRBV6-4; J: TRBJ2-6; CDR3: CASSDGPSSGANVLTF